The clone carrying this TCR beta chain was recorded many times. Its specificity is unknown. These data originate in a study of regulatory T cells in long-lasting Graves disease. Regarding the study as a whole: Persistent disease showed a preference for TRBV28, TRBJ1-2 and TRBJ2-5. The number of shared public clonotypes was higher in persistent patients (2,741) than new patients (around 960).

Building of the TCR beta libraries involved iRepertoire HTBI primers and Arm-PCR of CDR3 regions. TCRdb re-called the multiplex PCR reads with MiXCR, one entry per CDR3 protein. The profile shows 350,000 to 550,000 distinct CDR3 sequences, approximately 14% of them singletons. The time point: newly diagnosed GD, antithyroid drugs for less than 3 months. With RNA extracted from PBMCs as input, the TCR library was made. Germline CDR1 reads MDHEN; CDR2 reads SYDVKM. This CDR3 is built from 13 residues. Trimming stripped 5 bases from V and 5 bases from J, with 12 bases between. These same records also appear under a second study, on T cells in Graves' hyperthyroidism and ophthalmopathy. From that paper: TCR CDR3 regions were first amplified by RT-PCR with HTBI primers. Most clonotypes that expanded in the thyroid above 0.001 also showed up in blood.

This TCR was sampled from a woman in her 50s with Graves disease. The rearrangement uses TRBV28 and TRBJ1-1; D uncertain. Sample: peripheral blood mononuclear cells (PBMCs), taken at new diagnosis, from a patient treated with antithyroid drugs. The CDR3 coding sequence is TGTGCCAGCAGTACTCCGACGGCTACTGAAGCTTTCTTT. Translated: CASSTPTATEAFF.